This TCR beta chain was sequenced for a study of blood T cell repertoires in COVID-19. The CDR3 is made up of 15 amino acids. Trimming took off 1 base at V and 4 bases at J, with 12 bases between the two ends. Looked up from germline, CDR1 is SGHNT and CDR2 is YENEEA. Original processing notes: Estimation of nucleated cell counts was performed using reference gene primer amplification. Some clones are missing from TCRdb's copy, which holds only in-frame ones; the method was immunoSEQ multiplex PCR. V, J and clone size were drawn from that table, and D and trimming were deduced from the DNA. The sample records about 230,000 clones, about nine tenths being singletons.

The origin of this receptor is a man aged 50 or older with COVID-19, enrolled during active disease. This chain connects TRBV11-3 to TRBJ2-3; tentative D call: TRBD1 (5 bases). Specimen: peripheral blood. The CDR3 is CASSLAGKDADTQYF. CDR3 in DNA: TGTGCCAGCAGCTTAGCAGGGAAGGATGCAGATACGCAGTATTTT.